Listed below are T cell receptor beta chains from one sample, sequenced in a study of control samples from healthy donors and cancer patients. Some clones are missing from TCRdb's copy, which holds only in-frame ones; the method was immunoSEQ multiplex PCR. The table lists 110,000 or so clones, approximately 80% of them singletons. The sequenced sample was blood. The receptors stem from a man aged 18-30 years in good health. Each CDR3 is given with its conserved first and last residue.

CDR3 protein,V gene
CASSEITGAFNEKLFF,TRBV6-1
CAIRDRAGEDAQYF,TRBV10-3
CASSSRGAISYNSPLHF,TRBV7-8
CASSTPTSSGRNIQYF,TRBV19
CASSSGYNEQFF,TRBV11-3
CASSLERRSTEAFF,TRBV7-9
CASSYSENQPQHF,TRBV6-6
CASSVKETQYF,TRBV7-9
CASSYFGTNTEAFF,TRBV6-6
CATSDLGRDEQFF,TRBV24-1
CASSVTGYYGYTF,TRBV28
CASRGRGGLNTEAFF,TRBV3-1/TRBV3-2
CASSLGTASTDTQYF,TRBV5-1
CATPTDRGEQYF,TRBV24-1
CASSLAVMERGVRANEQFF,TRBV7-2
CASSQDPGLGEQFF,TRBV4-2
CASTPGLLAGYTF,TRBV12-3/TRBV12-4
CASSQVRGTGATEAFF,TRBV14
CASSIGRGRAEAFF,TRBV19
CSASQRDTEAFF,TRBV20-1
CASSQDRGRTYNEQFF,TRBV14
CASRGVTDTQYF,TRBV6-5
CASSDIGGVYGYTF,TRBV6-1